This TCR beta chain was recorded in a study of T cell responses to AZD1222 COVID-19 vaccine. Study results and caveats: Compared with day 0, the breadth and depth of the Spike-specific TCR repertoire rose significantly after two doses of AZD1222.

Regarding this clone: Its antigen is not identified.

Libraries were prepared by immunoSEQ multiplex PCR; TCRdb keeps only in-frame clonotypes and omits some of them. The data show about 120,000 clones, with roughly 89% seen just once and roughly 7.1% held by the top ten. This specimen was peripheral blood, taken 28 days after the second AZD1222 dose. This sequence originates from an adult who received the AZD1222 COVID-19 vaccine.

DNA of the CDR3: TGTGCCAGCAGTTACGGGGGTGACCTCGCCTACGAGCAGTACTTC. Protein: CASSYGGDLAYEQYF. The chain carries TRBV6-5 and TRBJ2-7; D tentatively fits TRBD1 or TRBD2 (5 bases each). Germline V CDR1 and CDR2: MNHEY, SVGAGI. The CDR3 loop spans 15 amino acids. V lost 2 bases to trimming and J lost 2 bases, with 13 bases between them.